The 23 T cell receptor beta chains listed next were all sequenced from one sample in a study of cytomegalovirus exposure and HLA in healthy donors. In the PCR, 60 Vbeta and 13 Jbeta primers were used. Sequenced by immunoSEQ multiplex PCR; TCRdb stores in-frame clones only, minus some. The sample carries fewer than 130,000 clones, around four fifths recorded once. The sample taken for sequencing was PBMCs. Source of these receptors: a woman aged 55-70 years in good health and CMV-seropositive.

This clone has a handful of counts. The chain carries TRBV28 and TRBJ2-1, with D perhaps TRBD2 (5 bases). This CDR3 has 15 amino acids. Germline assignment: CDR1 MDHEN and CDR2 SYDVKM. Trimming took off 2 bases at V and 0 bases at J, with 8 bases between the two ends. The CDR3 coding sequence is TGTGCCAGCAGTTTAATGGGGAGCTCCTACAATGAGCAGTTCTTC. It specifies CASSLMGSSYNEQFF.

The rearrangement joins TRBV5-4 to TRBJ2-1, with 10 bases identical to TRBD2. Germline loops: CDR1 SGHNT, CDR2 YYREEE (reference sequence). V was pared by 1 base and J by 4 bases, with 5 bases of the junction left unmatched. This CDR3 contains 16 residues. CDR3 protein: CASSLLTSGKYNEQFF. The CDR3 nucleotides read TGTGCCAGCAGCTTGCTAACTAGCGGGAAATACAATGAGCAGTTCTTC.

The chain carries TRBV25-1 and TRBJ1-2; 9 bases align to TRBD1. The CDR3 totals 14 residues. Germline-derived CDR1 and CDR2 are MGHDK and SYGVNS. Trimming removed 1 base from V and 6 bases from J; junction bases left unmatched: 3. CDR3 sequence: CASSESGDRDGYTF. CDR3 bases: TGTGCCAGCAGTGAATCTGGGGACAGGGATGGCTACACCTTC.

This chain connects TRBV4-1 to TRBJ1-5; D might be TRBD1 (6 bases). CDR1 is MGHRA and CDR2 is YSYEKL in the germline V gene. V lost 0 bases and J lost 3, with 12 bases in between. This CDR3 contains 16 residues. The CDR3 DNA sequence: TGCGCCAGCAGCCAAGAACCCAGGGGTTACAATCAGCCCCAGCATTTT. Translation gives CASSQEPRGYNQPQHF.

The rearrangement joins TRBV5-4 to TRBJ2-5; D uncertain. The DNA matches TRBJ2-7 better at its end, which makes the J call doubtful. The length of the CDR3 is 12 residues. Per germline, CDR1 SGHNT and CDR2 YYREEE (reference sequence). The CDR3 region is CASSYYSYEQYF. The DNA of the CDR3 is TGTGCCAGCAGTTACTACTCCTACGAGCAGTACTTC.

The chain joins TRBV19 to TRBJ1-2; tentatively, D is TRBD1 (6 bases). Germline loops: CDR1 LNHDA, CDR2 SQIVND (reference sequence). V lost 1 base and J 8 bases, leaving 23 bases between the germline ends. The CDR3 length is 17 residues. This CDR3 reads CASSIAGGQGIAEGYTF. In DNA, the CDR3 is TGTGCCAGTAGTATAGCGGGGGGGCAGGGAATCGCGGAAGGCTACACCTTC.

This clone was counted only a few times. In nucleotides, the CDR3 is TGTGCCAGCAGTGAAAGGGAGGCCTACGAGCAGTACTTC. Protein product: CASSEREAYEQYF. V is TRBV6-1 and J is TRBJ2-7; the D gene is possibly TRBD2 (6 bases). The CDR3 is 13 residues long. Between the trimmed V and J ends, which lost 2 bases and 2 bases, there was a span of 7 bases. Germline V CDR1 and CDR2: MNHNS, SASEGT.

V is TRBV12-5 and J is TRBJ2-3; tentatively, D is TRBD2 (5 bases). CDR3 length: 13 residues. Germline CDR1 is LGHNT and CDR2 is FRNRAP. V lost 5 bases and J 3 bases, leaving 9 bases between the germline ends. CDR3 amino acids: CASGGSGTDTQYF. DNA of the CDR3: TGTGCTAGTGGTGGCAGCGGTACAGATACGCAGTATTTT.

V and J are TRBV2 and TRBJ1-1, with D possibly TRBD1 on 5 matching bases. V lost 2 bases to trimming and J lost 7 bases, with 17 bases between them. The CDR3 contains 15 residues. From germline, CDR1 is SNHLY and CDR2 FYNNEI. The CDR3 loop is CASSEQGPSLFEAFF. The CDR3 DNA follows: TGTGCCAGCAGTGAACAGGGCCCCAGCCTCTTTGAAGCTTTCTTT.

This chain connects TRBV6-1 to TRBJ1-1; D gene unclear. The germline V gene encodes CDR1 MNHNS and CDR2 SASEGT. The CDR3 consists of 13 residues. V was clipped by 5 bases and J by 0 bases, with 7 bases between them. The DNA for the CDR3 is TGTGCCAGCAGTACCCCAGTGAACACTGAAGCTTTCTTT. Its protein is CASSTPVNTEAFF.

This chain links TRBV7-9 with TRBJ2-1; TRBD2 agrees at 10 bases. Germline CDR1 reads SEHNR; CDR2 reads FQNEAQ (reference sequence). The junction had 7 bases not matched to a gene; V was cut back by 5 bases and J by 6 bases. The CDR3 has 15 amino acids. CDR3 in amino acids: CASSPSGRGLNEQFF. DNA of the CDR3: TGTGCCAGCAGCCCTAGCGGGAGAGGACTCAATGAGCAGTTCTTC. Using reference TRBV7-9 and TRBJ2-1 for the parts outside the CDR3, the full variable domain is DTGVSQNPRHKITKRGQNVTFRCDPISEHNRLYWYRQTLGQGPEFLTYFQNEAQLEKSRLLSDRFSAERPKGSFSTLEIQRTEQGDSAMYLCASSPSGRGLNEQFFGPGTRLTVL.

V and J are TRBV2 and TRBJ2-2; unclear D gene. The CDR3 is made up of 14 amino acids. The V and J ends lost 5 bases and 5 bases respectively, with 12 bases between them. From germline, CDR1 is SNHLY and CDR2 FYNNEI. CDR3 sequence (DNA): TGTGCCAGCAGTTATTCGGGTAGGACCGGGGAGCTGTTTTTT. Translation: CASSYSGRTGELFF.

The chain has TRBV18 and TRBJ2-7; possible D gene TRBD1, 6 bases. Germline V gene sequence: CDR1 KGHSH, CDR2 LQKENI. Trimming removed 3 bases from V and 4 bases from J, with 10 bases in between. This CDR3 contains 13 residues. CDR3 nucleotides: TGTGCCAGCTCACCCGGGACAAAGTACGAGCAGTACTTC. It specifies CASSPGTKYEQYF.

This rearrangement joins TRBV5-1 to TRBJ1-4, with D perhaps matching TRBD1 (5 bases). V was clipped by 4 bases and J by 0 bases, with 10 bases between them. The CDR3 is made up of 15 amino acids. Germline assignment: CDR1 SGHRS and CDR2 YFSETQ. The CDR3, as DNA: TGCGCCAGCAGCGTGAGACAGACAACTAATGAAAAACTGTTTTTT. Protein sequence: CASSVRQTTNEKLFF. The variable domain in full, with the rest retrieved from reference TRBV5-1 and TRBJ1-4, is KAGVTQTPRYLIKTRGQQVTLSCSPISGHRSVSWYQQTPGQGLQFLFEYFSETQRNKGNFPGRFSGRQFSNSRSEMNVSTLELGDSALYLCASSVRQTTNEKLFFGSGTQLSVL.

J is TRBJ1-3 and V is TRBV28; D is unclear. V was cut by 6 bases and J by 6 bases, with 9 bases left in between. CDR1 and CDR2 from the germline V gene are MDHEN and SYDVKM. This CDR3 has 12 residues. The CDR3 coding sequence is TGTGCCAGCAGCCCACACCCAAACACCATATATTTT. Amino acid sequence: CASSPHPNTIYF.

The rearrangement links TRBV4-1 to TRBJ1-2; D is ambiguous. The length of the CDR3 is 13 residues. Between the trimmed V and J ends, which lost 0 bases and 8 bases, there was a span of 10 bases. The V gene's germline CDR1 is MGHRA and CDR2 YSYEKL. The CDR3 region is CASSQDLRAGYTF. The CDR3 DNA is TGCGCCAGCAGCCAAGATCTTCGAGCGGGCTACACCTTC.

The chain recombines TRBV5-1 with TRBJ2-4; D is possibly TRBD1 (5 bases). V lost 0 bases to trimming and J lost 0 bases, with 16 bases between them. CDR1 and CDR2 (germline): SGHRS, YFSETQ. The CDR3 spans 18 residues. Written as DNA, the CDR3 is TGCGCCAGCAGCTTGGGGACACAGGTTTATCTAGCCAAAAACATTCAGTACTTC. Translation: CASSLGTQVYLAKNIQYF.

The chain employs TRBV27 and TRBJ2-7; 7 bases fit TRBD1. V was pared by 6 bases and J by 6 bases, with 17 bases of the junction left unmatched. There are 16 residues in the CDR3. Per germline, CDR1 MNHEY and CDR2 SMNVEV (reference sequence). CDR3 coding DNA: TGTGCCAGCAGCACCGGGCGGACAGGCTTTAATAGCGAGCAGTACTTC. As protein: CASSTGRTGFNSEQYF.

Details on this clone: The same CDR3 also results from other DNA sequences found in this sample. This chain links TRBV28 with TRBJ1-5; 9 bases are shared with TRBD1. The CDR3 is made up of 14 amino acids. Per the germline V gene, CDR1 is MDHEN and CDR2 is SYDVKM. The J segment lost 4 bases and the V segment lost 6 bases, leaving 4 bases of the junction unmatched. The CDR3 spells CASSPGQGNQPQHF. CDR3 sequence (DNA): TGTGCCAGCAGCCCGGGACAGGGTAATCAGCCCCAGCATTTT.

The chain is built from TRBV23-1 and TRBJ1-2, with D possibly TRBD1 on 5 matching bases. TRBV23-1 falls under the ORF class, with uncertain function. This CDR3 spans 14 amino acids. V lost 6 bases to trimming and J lost 6 bases, with 17 bases between them. The CDR3 reads CASSSPTWGDGYTF. In DNA form, the CDR3 reads TGCGCCAGCAGCAGCCCTACTTGGGGGGATGGCTACACCTTC.

The V gene is TRBV21-1, the J gene TRBJ2-5; TRBD2, the D gene given by the table, was not confirmed from the DNA. The J call is doubtful: the DNA matches TRBJ2-7 better. TRBV21-1 is termed a pseudogene. The CDR3 has 14 residues. CDR3 protein: CASHNDSPLGEQYF. CDR3 coding DNA: TGTGCCAGCCATAACGACTCTCCACTTGGCGAGCAGTACTTC.

The chain carries TRBV27 and TRBJ1-1; D gene ambiguous. V was clipped by 3 bases and J by 3 bases, with 14 bases between them. CDR3 size: 15 residues. Germline loops: CDR1 MNHEY, CDR2 SMNVEV (reference sequence). The CDR3 DNA reads TGTGCCAGCAGTTTTTCGATATCCGGGGACACTGAAGCTTTCTTT. Translation: CASSFSISGDTEAFF.

V and J are TRBV6-6 and TRBJ2-5, with 9 bases identical to TRBD1. The better agreement between TRBJ2-7 and the DNA end casts doubt on the J call. Germline CDR1 MNHNY, CDR2 SVGAGI (reference sequence). The CDR3 totals 16 residues. The DNA of the CDR3 is TGTGCCAGCAGTCCTACAACGGGGACAGGGACCTACGAGCAGTACTTC. This codes for CASSPTTGTGTYEQYF.